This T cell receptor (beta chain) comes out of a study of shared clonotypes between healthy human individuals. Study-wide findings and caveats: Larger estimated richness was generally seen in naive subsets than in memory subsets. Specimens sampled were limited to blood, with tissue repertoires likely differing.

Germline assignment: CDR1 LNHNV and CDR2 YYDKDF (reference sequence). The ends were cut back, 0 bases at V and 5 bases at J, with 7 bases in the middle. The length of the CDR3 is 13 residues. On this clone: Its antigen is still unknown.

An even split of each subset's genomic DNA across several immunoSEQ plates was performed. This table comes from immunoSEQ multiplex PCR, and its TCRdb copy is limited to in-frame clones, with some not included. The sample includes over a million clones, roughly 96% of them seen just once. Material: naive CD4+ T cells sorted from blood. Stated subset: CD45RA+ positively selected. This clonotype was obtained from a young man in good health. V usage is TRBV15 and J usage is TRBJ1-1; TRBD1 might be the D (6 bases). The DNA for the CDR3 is TGTGCCACCAGCAGAGAAAGGGGGACTGAAGCTTTCTTT. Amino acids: CATSRERGTEAFF.